The 13 T cell receptor beta chains below come from one sample, sequenced in a study of CD8+CD57+ T cells in acquired aplastic anemia. TCR beta VDJ and CDR3 were profiled, and genomic DNA was the template. Each CDR3 protein gets one entry after TCRdb re-called the reads with MiXCR. The table includes about 110,000 distinct CDR3 sequences, 51% detected once. Sample: sorted CD4+, CD8+, or CD8+CD57+ T cells (not recorded which) from PBMCs. These TCRs come from a human donor in good health, serving as a control.

The J gene is TRBJ2-3, the V gene TRBV10-2, with D perhaps TRBD2 (6 bases). Trimming took 3 bases from V and 4 from J, leaving 8 bases between them. CDR3 length equals 13 residues. CDR1 WSHSY and CDR2 SAAADI come from the germline V gene. This CDR3 is CASSDGSPDTQYF. In DNA form, the CDR3 reads TGCGCCAGCAGTGACGGGAGTCCAGATACGCAGTATTTT.

This clonotype occurred many times. The J gene is TRBJ2-7, the V gene TRBV27, with D possibly being TRBD1 (5 bases). This CDR3 has 15 residues. Between the trimmed V and J ends, which lost 3 bases and 2 bases, there was a span of 14 bases. In germline, CDR1 is MNHEY, CDR2 SMNVEV (reference sequence). The CDR3 sequence: CASSFVPQGAYEQYF. The CDR3 bases are TGTGCCAGCAGTTTCGTGCCCCAAGGGGCCTACGAGCAGTACTTC.

This clonotype appeared many times. The chain recombines TRBV12-3 or TRBV12-4 with TRBJ2-7; 9 positions agree with TRBD1. There are 16 residues in the CDR3. The J segment lost 0 bases and the V segment lost 3 bases, leaving 6 bases of the junction unmatched. CDR3 amino acids: CASSLAYRGPSYEQYF. DNA for the CDR3: TGTGCCAGCAGTTTGGCATACAGGGGGCCCTCCTACGAGCAGTACTTC.

This clonotype was detected a few times. The V gene is TRBV20-1, the J gene TRBJ1-4; 8 positions match TRBD1. Trimming cost V 8 bases and J 8 bases; bases outside gene matches: 7. CDR1 is DFQATT and CDR2 is SNEGSKA in the germline V gene (reference sequence). The CDR3 has 12 residues. The CDR3 is CSPGQGGEKLFF. In nucleotides, the CDR3 is TGCAGTCCCGGACAGGGCGGAGAAAAACTGTTTTTT.

Details on this clonotype: One junction end does not reproduce the germline sequence, and a read error may be involved. This chain uses TRBV7-2 with TRBJ1-1; D gene ambiguous. This CDR3 has 14 amino acids. In germline, CDR1 is SGHTA, CDR2 FQGNSA. CDR3 region: CAGSLTRMNTGAFF. In DNA, the CDR3 is TGTGCCGGCAGCTTAACACGAATGAACACTGGAGCTTTCTTT.

The chain has TRBV25-1 and TRBJ2-7; 14 nucleotides agree with TRBD2. V lost 6 bases and J lost 7; bases outside the gene matches: 23. In germline, CDR1 is MGHDK, CDR2 SYGVNS. CDR3 size: 20 residues. CDR3 residues: CASSLNPRGLAGAGDNEQYF. The CDR3 DNA is TGTGCCAGCAGCTTAAACCCCCGGGGACTAGCGGGGGCGGGTGACAATGAGCAGTACTTC.

This clonotype has only one observation. The V and J genes are TRBV5-1 and TRBJ2-2; no definite D call. Per the germline V gene, CDR1 is SGHRS and CDR2 is YFSETQ. V lost 1 base and J lost 5, with 12 bases in between. This CDR3 is built from 15 residues. The CDR3 region has the DNA TGCGCCAGCAGCTTGTCCCCCCCGCAGACCGGGGAGCTGTTTTTT. Its protein is CASSLSPPQTGELFF. Full variable domain (outside the CDR3, taken from reference TRBV5-1 and TRBJ2-2): KAGVTQTPRYLIKTRGQQVTLSCSPISGHRSVSWYQQTPGQGLQFLFEYFSETQRNKGNFPGRFSGRQFSNSRSEMNVSTLELGDSALYLCASSLSPPQTGELFFGEGSRLTVL.

This clonotype was found many times. The chain links TRBV5-8 to TRBJ2-5; possibly TRBD1 or TRBD2 for D (6 bases each). The V gene lost 4 bases and the J gene lost 5 bases, with 12 bases spanning the gap. Germline V lookup: CDR1 SGHTS, CDR2 YDEGEE. The CDR3 covers 13 residues. This chain's CDR3 is CASSRGAGETQYF. The CDR3 DNA sequence: TGTGCCAGCAGCAGGGGGGCCGGGGAGACCCAGTACTTC.

This chain uses TRBV6-1 with TRBJ1-3, with D possibly TRBD1 on 6 matching bases. Trimming took off 2 bases at V and 4 bases at J, with 18 bases between the two ends. Looked up from germline, CDR1 is MNHNS and CDR2 is SASEGT. The CDR3 has 17 amino acids. CDR3 region: CASSEFWRGVSGNTIYF. DNA of the CDR3: TGTGCCAGCAGTGAATTCTGGAGGGGGGTCTCCGGAAACACCATATATTTT.

This clonotype was detected many times. The chain has TRBV6-1 and TRBJ2-5, with D tentatively TRBD1 or TRBD2 (5 bases each). The CDR3 runs 13 residues. Trimming took off 6 bases at V and 9 bases at J, with 17 bases between the two ends. In germline, CDR1 is MNHNS, CDR2 SASEGT. The CDR3 spells CASRETANGAQYF. The CDR3 nucleotides are TGTGCCAGCAGGGAGACAGCTAACGGGGCCCAGTACTTC.

This clonotype occurred many times. The genes are TRBV10-3 and TRBJ1-2, with 7 positions matching TRBD1. CDR1 is ENHRY, CDR2 SYGVKD, per germline. The CDR3 is 18 residues long. After removal of 0 bases from V and 0 bases from J, the junction contained 10 bases not matched to a gene. The CDR3 sequence: CAISESGTGEAANYGYTF. The CDR3 bases are TGTGCCATCAGTGAGTCAGGAACAGGGGAAGCGGCTAACTATGGCTACACCTTC.

This clonotype occurred many times. The chain recombines TRBV15 with TRBJ2-3; weak D call: TRBD2 (5 bases). Germline values: CDR1 LNHNV, CDR2 YYDKDF (reference sequence). The CDR3 is 16 amino acids. V was trimmed by 4 bases and J by 1 base, leaving 15 bases between them. CDR3: CATSKTRATRTDTQYF. DNA of the CDR3: TGTGCCACCAGCAAGACGAGGGCTACGCGCACAGATACGCAGTATTTT.

The CDR3 loop reads CSVEGQGSGTQYF. CDR3 nucleotide sequence: TGCAGCGTTGAGGGACAGGGATCTGGTACGCAGTATTTT. The V call is TRBV29-1, the J call TRBJ2-3; 9 nucleotides align to TRBD1. Germline-derived CDR1 and CDR2 are SQVTM and ANQGSEA. V lost 3 bases and J lost 8; bases outside the gene matches: 6. The CDR3 consists of 13 residues.